This section outlines one T cell receptor (beta chain) sequence together with its context. CDR1 is SGHDN and CDR2 is FVKESK in the germline V gene. This CDR3 has 15 amino acids. Trimming removed 1 base from V and 7 bases from J; junction bases left unmatched: 7. The entry originates in a study of T cell changes during pregnancy in multiple sclerosis. Method: immunoSEQ multiplex PCR; TCRdb's copy keeps in-frame clones and lacks some. The sample contains more than 50,000 clones, roughly nine tenths of which appear only once. The V and J genes are TRBV14 and TRBJ2-3; 8 bases agree with TRBD1. This material consisted of CD4+ T cells from peripheral blood mononuclear cells, taken after pregnancy. The clonotype comes from a female donor in good health, enrolled as a control in a pregnancy study. The CDR3 DNA is TGTGCCAGCAGCCAAGTCGCAGGGGGCAGAAATACGCAGTATTTT. This sequence encodes CASSQVAGGRNTQYF.